This is a list of T cell receptor beta chains from one sample in a study of blood T cell repertoires in COVID-19. The data were produced by immunoSEQ multiplex PCR, yet TCRdb's version contains in-frame clones alone and is incomplete. Among about 220,000 clones listed, 70% to 85% were seen once. The specimen sequenced was PBMCs or T cells enriched from blood (not recorded which). These TCRs come from a man aged 40-49 years who had recovered from COVID-19. CDR3s include the opening cysteine and the closing phenylalanine or tryptophan. D genes are given only for firm matches. Only some rows state a clone size, as once, few, many or a class for expanded clones.

.	TRBV7-2	TRBJ2-3	.	CASSRRVPGTDTQYF	TGTGCCAGCAGCCGCCGGGTACCAGGCACAGATACGCAGTATTTT
.	TRBV5-8	TRBJ2-5	.	CASSLTRVGQYF	TGTGCCAGCAGCTTGACCAGGGTGGGCCAGTACTTC
.	TRBV15	TRBJ2-4	TRBD1	CATSRRTGNKNIQYF	TGTGCCACCAGCAGACGGACAGGCAATAAAAACATTCAGTACTTC
.	TRBV2	TRBJ2-1	TRBD2	CASIGLAGSDSYNEQFF	TGTGCCAGCATAGGACTAGCGGGATCCGACTCCTACAATGAGCAGTTCTTC
.	TRBV29-1	TRBJ2-5	.	CSVEDGRTQYF	TGCAGCGTTGAAGATGGCCGGACCCAGTACTTC
.	TRBV7-6	TRBJ2-5	.	CASSLASVVGETQYF	TGTGCCAGCAGCTTAGCTTCAGTGGTCGGGGAGACCCAGTACTTC
once	TRBV4-1	TRBJ2-5	TRBD2	CASSHPKGTSLQETQYF	TGCGCCAGCAGCCACCCCAAGGGGACTAGCCTCCAAGAGACCCAGTACTTC
.	TRBV12-3/TRBV12-4	TRBJ2-3	.	CASSLYVTQYF	TGTGCCAGCAGTCTATATGTTACGCAGTATTTT
.	TRBV7-9	TRBJ2-1	TRBD2	CASSLGSGRRDEQFF	TGTGCCAGCAGCTTAGGTAGCGGGAGAAGGGATGAGCAGTTCTTC
.	TRBV10-1	TRBJ1-1	.	CASRDSLNTEAFF	TGCGCCAGCAGAGACAGCTTGAACACTGAAGCTTTCTTT
.	TRBV4-3	TRBJ2-3	.	CASSPPQDTSTDTQYF	TGCGCCAGCAGCCCCCCCCAGGACACTAGCACAGATACGCAGTATTTT
.	TRBV4-3	TRBJ1-1	.	CASSQAEHRARGAFF	TGCGCCAGCAGCCAAGCAGAACACAGGGCCCGGGGCGCTTTCTTT
.	TRBV4-3	TRBJ1-4	.	CASSQERGRSQLFF	TGCGCCAGCAGCCAAGAGAGAGGGAGGTCGCAACTGTTTTTT
once	TRBV14	TRBJ2-2	TRBD1	CASSQGQGTNTGELFF	TGTGCCAGCAGCCAAGGACAGGGGACGAACACCGGGGAGCTGTTTTTT
.	TRBV5-4	TRBJ2-1	TRBD1	CASSRTGGNEQFF	TGTGCCAGCTCACGGACAGGGGGCAATGAGCAGTTCTTC
.	TRBV11-2	TRBJ2-1	.	CASSLVPAGPYNEQFF	TGTGCCAGCAGCTTAGTCCCCGCGGGGCCTTACAATGAGCAGTTCTTC
.	TRBV2	TRBJ1-5	TRBD1	CASSEPGQRNQPQHF	TGTGCCAGCAGTGAACCGGGACAGCGCAATCAGCCCCAGCATTTT
.	TRBV29-1	TRBJ2-7	TRBD1	CSVGLQRQGPTYEQYF	TGCAGCGTTGGGCTGCAACGACAGGGCCCGACCTACGAGCAGTACTTC
.	TRBV28	TRBJ1-1	.	CASSLTLNTEAFF	TGTGCCAGCAGTCTTACACTGAACACTGAAGCTTTCTTT
.	TRBV5-5	TRBJ2-6	.	CASSFVGTSSGANVLTF	TGTGCCAGCAGCTTTGTGGGGACATCCTCTGGGGCCAACGTCCTGACTTTC
few	TRBV27	TRBJ1-6	TRBD1	CASSFSEGAQSYNSPLHF	TGTGCCAGCAGTTTTTCAGAGGGGGCGCAATCCTATAATTCACCCCTCCACTTT
.	TRBV18	TRBJ1-5	.	CASLTDLNQPQHF	TGTGCCAGCTTGACAGATCTCAATCAGCCCCAGCATTTT
.	TRBV11-1	TRBJ1-1	TRBD1	CASSLTGGTEAFF	TGTGCCAGCAGCTTGACAGGGGGCACTGAAGCTTTCTTT
few	TRBV3-1/TRBV3-2	TRBJ2-7	.	CASSQDPKGTGYEQYF	TGTGCCAGCAGCCAAGATCCCAAGGGAACAGGCTACGAGCAGTACTTC
.	TRBV5-5	TRBJ1-1	.	CASSLVGAGEAFF	TGTGCCAGCAGCTTGGTAGGGGCCGGTGAAGCTTTCTTT
.	TRBV13	TRBJ2-2	TRBD2	CASSLGGLGTNTGELFF	TGTGCCAGCAGCTTAGGAGGACTAGGGACGAACACCGGGGAGCTGTTTTTT
.	TRBV29-1	TRBJ2-3	TRBD2	CSVEEWGGSTDTQYF	TGCAGCGTTGAAGAATGGGGGGGGAGCACAGATACGCAGTATTTT
.	TRBV5-4	TRBJ1-1	.	CASSLGGRTLNTEAFF	TGTGCCAGCAGCTTGGGGGGGCGGACCCTGAACACTGAAGCTTTCTTT
.	TRBV25-1	TRBJ1-1	.	CASSEERATFF	TGTGCCAGCAGTGAGGAGAGGGCAACTTTCTTT
.	TRBV30	TRBJ1-4	.	CAGIQAFLHNEKLFF	TGTGCCGGAATACAGGCGTTCTTACACAATGAAAAACTGTTTTTT
.	TRBV6-2/TRBV6-3	TRBJ2-5	TRBD2	CASSWTSGTGRETQYF	TGTGCCAGCAGTTGGACTAGCGGAACCGGTCGGGAGACCCAGTACTTC
.	TRBV7-9	TRBJ1-1	.	CASSFLSAGLRAFF	TGTGCCAGCAGCTTTTTATCCGCGGGCTTGAGAGCTTTCTTT
.	TRBV10-3	TRBJ1-1	TRBD1	CAIRKWTGDGNTEAFF	TGTGCCATCAGGAAGTGGACAGGGGATGGGAACACTGAAGCTTTCTTT
many	TRBV7-3	TRBJ2-1	TRBD2	CASSLSSGGRYNEQFF	TGTGCCAGCAGCTTATCTAGCGGGGGCCGCTACAATGAGCAGTTCTTC